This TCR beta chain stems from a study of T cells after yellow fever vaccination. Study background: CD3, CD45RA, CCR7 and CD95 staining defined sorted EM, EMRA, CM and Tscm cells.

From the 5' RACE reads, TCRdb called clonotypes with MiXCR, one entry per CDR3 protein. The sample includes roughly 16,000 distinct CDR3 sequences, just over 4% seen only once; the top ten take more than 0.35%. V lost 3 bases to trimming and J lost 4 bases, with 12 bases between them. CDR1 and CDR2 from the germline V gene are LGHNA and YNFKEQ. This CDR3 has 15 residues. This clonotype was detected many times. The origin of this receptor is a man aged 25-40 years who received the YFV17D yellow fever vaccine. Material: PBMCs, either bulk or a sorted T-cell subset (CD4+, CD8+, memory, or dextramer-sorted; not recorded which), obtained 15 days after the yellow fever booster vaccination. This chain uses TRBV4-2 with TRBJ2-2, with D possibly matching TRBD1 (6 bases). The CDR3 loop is CASSHRSQGTGELFF. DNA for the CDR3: TGTGCCAGCAGCCATCGGTCACAGGGCACCGGGGAGCTGTTTTTT.